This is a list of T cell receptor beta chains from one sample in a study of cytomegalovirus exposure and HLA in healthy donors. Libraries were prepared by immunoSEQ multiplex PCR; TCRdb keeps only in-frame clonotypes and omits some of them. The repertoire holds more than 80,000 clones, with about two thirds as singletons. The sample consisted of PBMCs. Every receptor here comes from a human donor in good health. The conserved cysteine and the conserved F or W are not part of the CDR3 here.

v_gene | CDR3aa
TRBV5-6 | ASSTGVSNQPQH
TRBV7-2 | ASSLTRHPGGEQY
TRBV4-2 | ASSPGFGEASSYNEQF
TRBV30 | AWSYGIGGTGGNDGYT
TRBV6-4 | ASSLLGESPLH
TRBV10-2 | ASSAGAGGNNSPLH
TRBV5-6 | ASSEEDRGPGANVLT
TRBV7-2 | ASSKGLAGGPVGELF
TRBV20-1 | SAPQQETQY
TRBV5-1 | ASSLGLAGGAEQY
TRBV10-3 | AISESHGRGAGDTQY
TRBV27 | ASSATNRELGSYEQY
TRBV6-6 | ASSSDSGSYNEQF
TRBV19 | ASSVSGTRTDTQY
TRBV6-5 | ASSLGGITDTQY
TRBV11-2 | ASSPPGLAGLYEQY
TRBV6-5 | ASTRQGLRGTEAF
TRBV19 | ASSREGRNGYT
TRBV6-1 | ASSDIGGAQAEAF
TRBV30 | AWNILEVDTQY
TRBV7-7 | ASSSLPGLAGMTGELF
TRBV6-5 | ATLQGRGNSPLH
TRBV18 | ASSPGQAAGTGELF
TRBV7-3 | ASSLSTAMNTEAF
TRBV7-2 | ASSLEAGNTEAF
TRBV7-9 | ASSLSSGGFSEKLF
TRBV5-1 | ASSSQPSTYSTDTQY
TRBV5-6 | ASSYRGFNQPQH
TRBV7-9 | ASSANRGLRVGYT
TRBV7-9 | ASSFSSGGLIFYNEQF
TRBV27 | ASRAGIEGNQPQH
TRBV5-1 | ASSRGTGGMGAEAF
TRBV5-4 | ASSSRGTSYEQY
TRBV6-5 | ASRTGQGTEAF
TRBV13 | ASSREGFNYGYT
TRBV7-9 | ASSHRPLAGSTDTQY
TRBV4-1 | ASSQAHYRGDTQY
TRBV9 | ASSASGSSTDTQY
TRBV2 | ASSDSGRGQPQH
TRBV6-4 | ASSDLGGVGGYT
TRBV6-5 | ASRKDRSNTEAF
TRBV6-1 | ASRVTGAGQPQH
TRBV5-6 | ASSYGRENSPLH
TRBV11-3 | ASSLRPPGVGKDTEAF
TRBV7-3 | ASSLARTDTQY
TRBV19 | ASRESFEAKNIQY
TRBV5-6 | ASSLVDRTAF
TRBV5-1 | ASSLGSGFSYNEQF
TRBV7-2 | ASSTGGGLVQPQH
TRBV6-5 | ASSYSSRVGNSPLH
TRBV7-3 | ASSPRTGNYGYT
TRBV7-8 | ASTRDVTYEQY
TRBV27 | ASHKGARAYEQY
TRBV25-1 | ASSAAGLGGTEAF